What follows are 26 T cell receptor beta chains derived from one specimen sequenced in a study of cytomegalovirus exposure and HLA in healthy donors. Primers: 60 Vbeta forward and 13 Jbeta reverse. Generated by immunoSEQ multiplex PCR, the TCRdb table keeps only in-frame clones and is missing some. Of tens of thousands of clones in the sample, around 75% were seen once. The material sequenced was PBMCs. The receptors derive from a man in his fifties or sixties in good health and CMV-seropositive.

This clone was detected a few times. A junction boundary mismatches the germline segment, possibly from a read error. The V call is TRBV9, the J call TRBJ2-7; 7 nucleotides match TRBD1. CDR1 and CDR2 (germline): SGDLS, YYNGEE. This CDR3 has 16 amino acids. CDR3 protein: CDSSAHRTGEHYEQYF. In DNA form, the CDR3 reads TGTGACAGCAGCGCGCATCGAACAGGGGAGCACTACGAGCAGTACTTC.

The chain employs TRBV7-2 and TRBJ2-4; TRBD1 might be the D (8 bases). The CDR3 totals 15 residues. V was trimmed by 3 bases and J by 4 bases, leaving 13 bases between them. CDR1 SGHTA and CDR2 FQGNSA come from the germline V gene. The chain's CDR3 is CASSLGGTGKNIQYF. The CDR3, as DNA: TGTGCCAGCAGCTTGGGAGGGACAGGAAAAAACATTCAGTACTTC.

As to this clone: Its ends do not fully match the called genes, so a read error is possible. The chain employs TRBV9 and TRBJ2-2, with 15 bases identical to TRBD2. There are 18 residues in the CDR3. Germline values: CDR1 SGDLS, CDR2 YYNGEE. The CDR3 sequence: CATSPSGTSGRIAGELFF. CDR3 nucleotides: TGTGCCACCAGCCCGAGCGGGACTAGCGGGAGGATAGCGGGGGAGCTGTTTTTT.

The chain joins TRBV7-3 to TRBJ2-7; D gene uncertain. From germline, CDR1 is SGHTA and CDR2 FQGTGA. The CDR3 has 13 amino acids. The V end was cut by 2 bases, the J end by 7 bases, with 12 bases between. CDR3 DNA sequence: TGTGCCAGCAGCTTAGATCAGGCTGAGGAGCAGTACTTC. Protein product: CASSLDQAEEQYF.

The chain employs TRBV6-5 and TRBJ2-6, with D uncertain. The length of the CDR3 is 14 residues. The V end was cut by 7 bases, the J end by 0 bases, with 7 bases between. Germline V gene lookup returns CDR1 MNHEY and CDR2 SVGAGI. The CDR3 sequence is CASTQSSGANVLTF. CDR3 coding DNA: TGTGCCAGCACCCAATCCTCTGGGGCCAACGTCCTGACTTTC.

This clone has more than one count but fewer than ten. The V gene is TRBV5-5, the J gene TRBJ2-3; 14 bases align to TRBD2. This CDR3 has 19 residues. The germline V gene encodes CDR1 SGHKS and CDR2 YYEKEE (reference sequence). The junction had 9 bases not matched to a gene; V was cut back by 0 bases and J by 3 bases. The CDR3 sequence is CASSLGLAGGPRITDTQYF. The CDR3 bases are TGTGCCAGCAGCTTGGGACTAGCGGGGGGGCCACGCATTACAGATACGCAGTATTTT. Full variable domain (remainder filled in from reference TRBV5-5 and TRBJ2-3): DAGVTQSPTHLIKTRGQQVTLRCSPISGHKSVSWYQQVLGQGPQFIFQYYEKEERGRGNFPDRFSARQFPNYSSELNVNALLLGDSALYLCASSLGLAGGPRITDTQYFGPGTRLTVL.

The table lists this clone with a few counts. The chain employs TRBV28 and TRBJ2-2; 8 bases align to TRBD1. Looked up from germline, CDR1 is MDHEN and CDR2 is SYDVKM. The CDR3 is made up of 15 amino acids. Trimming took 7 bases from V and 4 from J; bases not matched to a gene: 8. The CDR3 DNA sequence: TGTGCCAGCAAGGGGCAGGGGGCTGGCACCGGGGAGCTGTTTTTT. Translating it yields CASKGQGAGTGELFF.

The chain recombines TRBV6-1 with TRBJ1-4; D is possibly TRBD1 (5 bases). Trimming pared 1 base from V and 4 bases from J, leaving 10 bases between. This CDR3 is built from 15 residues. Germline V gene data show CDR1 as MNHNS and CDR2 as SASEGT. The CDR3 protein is CASSEGQIFNEKLFF. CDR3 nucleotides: TGTGCCAGCAGTGAAGGACAGATCTTTAATGAAAAACTGTTTTTT.

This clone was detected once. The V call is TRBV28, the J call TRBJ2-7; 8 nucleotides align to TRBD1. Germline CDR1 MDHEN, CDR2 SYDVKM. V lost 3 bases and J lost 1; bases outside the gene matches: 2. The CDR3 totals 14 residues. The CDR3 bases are TGTGCCAGCAGTTTGAGACAGGGGTCCTACGAGCAGTACTTC. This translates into CASSLRQGSYEQYF.

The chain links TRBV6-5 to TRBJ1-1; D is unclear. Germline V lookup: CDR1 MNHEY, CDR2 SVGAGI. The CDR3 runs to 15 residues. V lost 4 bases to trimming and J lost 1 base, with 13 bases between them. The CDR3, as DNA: TGTGCCAGCAGTTCCTCGACCGGGTGGAACACTGAAGCTTTCTTT. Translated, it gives CASSSSTGWNTEAFF.

CDR3: CASSYDRGAAAYNEQFF. CDR3 DNA: TGTGCCAGCAGCTACGACCGGGGGGCAGCTGCTTACAATGAGCAGTTCTTC. This chain uses TRBV5-4 with TRBJ2-1, with D perhaps TRBD2 (7 bases). The germline V and J ends were trimmed by 3 bases and 4 bases, with 20 bases remaining between them. Germline V lookup: CDR1 SGHNT, CDR2 YYREEE (reference sequence). This CDR3 has 17 amino acids.

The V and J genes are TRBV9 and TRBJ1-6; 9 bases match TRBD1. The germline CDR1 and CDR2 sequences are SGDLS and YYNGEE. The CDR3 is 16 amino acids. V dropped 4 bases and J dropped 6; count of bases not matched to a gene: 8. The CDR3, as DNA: TGTGCCAGCAGCCCCCGGACAGGGGCGTTTAATTCACCCCTCCACTTT. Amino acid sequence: CASSPRTGAFNSPLHF.

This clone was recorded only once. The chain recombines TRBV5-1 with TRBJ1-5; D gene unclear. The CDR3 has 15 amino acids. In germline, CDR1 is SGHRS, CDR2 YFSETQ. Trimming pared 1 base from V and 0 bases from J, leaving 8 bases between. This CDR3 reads CASSLRGDSNQPQHF. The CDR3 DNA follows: TGCGCCAGCAGCTTGCGGGGTGATAGCAATCAGCCCCAGCATTTT.

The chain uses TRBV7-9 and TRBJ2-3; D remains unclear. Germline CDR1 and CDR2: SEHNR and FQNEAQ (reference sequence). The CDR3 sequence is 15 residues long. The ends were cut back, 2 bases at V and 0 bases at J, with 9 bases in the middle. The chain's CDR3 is CASSLLQPSTDTQYF. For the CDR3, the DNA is TGTGCCAGCAGCTTATTACAGCCTAGCACAGATACGCAGTATTTT.

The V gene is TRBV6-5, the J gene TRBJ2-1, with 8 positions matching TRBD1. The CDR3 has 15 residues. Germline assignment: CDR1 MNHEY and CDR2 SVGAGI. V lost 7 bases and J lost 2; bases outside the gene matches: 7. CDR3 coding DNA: TGTGCCAGCACAGGGGGCGCTTCCCCCTACAATGAGCAGTTCTTC. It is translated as CASTGGASPYNEQFF.

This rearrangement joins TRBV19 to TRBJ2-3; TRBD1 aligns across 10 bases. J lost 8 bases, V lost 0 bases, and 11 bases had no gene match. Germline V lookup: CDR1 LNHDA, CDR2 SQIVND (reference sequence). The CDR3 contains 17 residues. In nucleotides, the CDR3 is TGTGCCAGTAGTATAGATCAATTTGGGACAGGGGATGGTACGCAGTATTTT. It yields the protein CASSIDQFGTGDGTQYF.

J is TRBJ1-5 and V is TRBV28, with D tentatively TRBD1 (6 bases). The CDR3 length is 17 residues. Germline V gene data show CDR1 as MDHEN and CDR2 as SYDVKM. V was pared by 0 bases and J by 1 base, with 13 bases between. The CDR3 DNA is TGTGCCAGCAGTTTATGGGGGACAACCAGAAGCAATCAGCCCCAGCATTTT. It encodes CASSLWGTTRSNQPQHF.

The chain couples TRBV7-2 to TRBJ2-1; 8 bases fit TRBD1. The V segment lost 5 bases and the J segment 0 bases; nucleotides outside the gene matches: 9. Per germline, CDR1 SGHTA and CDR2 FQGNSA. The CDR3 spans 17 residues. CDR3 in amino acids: CASSRTGGGLSYNEQFF. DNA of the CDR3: TGTGCCAGCAGCCGTACAGGGGGTGGGCTCTCCTACAATGAGCAGTTCTTC.

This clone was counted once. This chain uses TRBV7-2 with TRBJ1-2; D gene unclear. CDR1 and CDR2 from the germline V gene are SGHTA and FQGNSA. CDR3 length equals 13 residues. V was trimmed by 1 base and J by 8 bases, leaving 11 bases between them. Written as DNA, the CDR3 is TGTGCCAGCAGCTTAGTCGCCAGGTGGGGCTACACCTTC. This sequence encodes CASSLVARWGYTF.

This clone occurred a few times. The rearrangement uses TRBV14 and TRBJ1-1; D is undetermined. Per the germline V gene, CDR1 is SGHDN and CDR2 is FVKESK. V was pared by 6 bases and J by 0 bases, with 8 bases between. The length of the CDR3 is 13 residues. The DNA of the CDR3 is TGTGCCAGCAGTTACGGGGTGAACACTGAAGCTTTCTTT. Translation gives CASSYGVNTEAFF.

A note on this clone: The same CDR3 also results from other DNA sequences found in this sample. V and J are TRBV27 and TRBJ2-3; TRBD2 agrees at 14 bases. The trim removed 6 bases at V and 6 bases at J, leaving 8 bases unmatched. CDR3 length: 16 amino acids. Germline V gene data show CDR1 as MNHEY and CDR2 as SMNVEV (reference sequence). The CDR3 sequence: CASRGLAGGATDTQYF. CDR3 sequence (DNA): TGTGCCAGCAGAGGACTAGCGGGAGGAGCCACGGATACGCAGTATTTT.

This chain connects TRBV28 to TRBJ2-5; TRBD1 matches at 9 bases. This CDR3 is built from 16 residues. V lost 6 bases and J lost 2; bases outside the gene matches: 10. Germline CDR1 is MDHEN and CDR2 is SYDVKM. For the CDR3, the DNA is TGTGCCAGCAGGACAGGGGGGCTAGCGGAACAAGAGACCCAGTACTTC. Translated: CASRTGGLAEQETQYF.

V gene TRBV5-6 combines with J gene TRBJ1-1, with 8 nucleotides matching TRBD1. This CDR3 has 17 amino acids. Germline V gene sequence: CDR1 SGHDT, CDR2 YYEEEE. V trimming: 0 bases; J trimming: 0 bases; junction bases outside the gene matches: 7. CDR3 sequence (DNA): TGTGCCAGCAGCTTGGAGGTGACAGGGGATATGAACACTGAAGCTTTCTTT. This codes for CASSLEVTGDMNTEAFF.

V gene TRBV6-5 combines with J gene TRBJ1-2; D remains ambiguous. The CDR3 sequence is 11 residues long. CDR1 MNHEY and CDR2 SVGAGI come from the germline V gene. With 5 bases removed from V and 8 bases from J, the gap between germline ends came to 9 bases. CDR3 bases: TGTGCCAGCAGTCCGAGATTGGGCTACACCTTC. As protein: CASSPRLGYTF.

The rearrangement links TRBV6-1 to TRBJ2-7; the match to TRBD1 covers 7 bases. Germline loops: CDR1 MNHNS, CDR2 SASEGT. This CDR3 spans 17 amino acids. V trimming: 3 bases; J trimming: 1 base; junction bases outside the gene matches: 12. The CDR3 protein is CASSDYSGTAISYEQYF. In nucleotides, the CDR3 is TGTGCCAGCAGTGACTATTCCGGGACAGCAATATCCTACGAGCAGTACTTC.

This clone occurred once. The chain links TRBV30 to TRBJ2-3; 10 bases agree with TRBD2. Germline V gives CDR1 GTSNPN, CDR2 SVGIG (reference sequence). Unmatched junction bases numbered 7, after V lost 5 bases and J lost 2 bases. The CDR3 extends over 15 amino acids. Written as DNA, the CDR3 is TGTGCCTGGTCTTTCCTAGCGGGGGTCACAGATACGCAGTATTTT. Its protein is CAWSFLAGVTDTQYF.